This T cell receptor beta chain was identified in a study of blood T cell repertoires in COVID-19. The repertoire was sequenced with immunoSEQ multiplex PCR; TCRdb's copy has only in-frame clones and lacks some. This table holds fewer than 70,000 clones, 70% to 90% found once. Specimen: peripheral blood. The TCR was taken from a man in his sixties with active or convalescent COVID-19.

This CDR3 is CATSRDRLAEPHEQFF. CDR3 sequence (DNA): TGTGCCACCAGCAGAGATAGGCTAGCGGAGCCCCATGAGCAGTTCTTC. V usage is TRBV15 and J usage is TRBJ2-1, with TRBD2 matching over 7 bases. Trimming took 0 bases from V and 8 from J; bases not matched to a gene: 10. The length of the CDR3 is 16 residues. Germline CDR1 reads LNHNV; CDR2 reads YYDKDF (reference sequence).